This paragraph reports one T cell receptor (beta chain). This entry comes from a study of blood T cell repertoires in COVID-19. For the study at large: Material from acute and convalescent COVID-19 was sourced from the United States, Italy and Spain. Nucleic acid was either cDNA or gDNA, and it came from T cells, B-cell-depleted T cells, or PBMCs.

Original methodology: Cell counts per sample came from amplifying reference gene primers. Produced via immunoSEQ multiplex PCR; TCRdb's table is partial and in-frame only. The V and J calls and clone size are taken from that table; D and trimming were inferred from the DNA. The sample holds a few hundred thousand clones, roughly 84% seen once. Germline V gene lookup returns CDR1 MGHRA and CDR2 YSYEKL. CDR3 size: 15 residues. J gave up 0 bases and V 0 bases, and 1 base lay outside the gene matches. The specimen sequenced was peripheral blood. This clonotype was obtained from a man aged 35 to 55 who had recovered from COVID-19. This chain joins TRBV4-1 and TRBJ1-2, with 7 bases lining up with TRBD1. The CDR3 loop is CASSQDTGANYGYTF. The CDR3 nucleotides are TGCGCCAGCAGCCAAGATACAGGGGCTAACTATGGCTACACCTTC.